This TCR beta chain was sequenced in a study of identifying expanded T cells in peripheral blood. During the collection period, no donor immune events like infections were recorded. The CDR3 loop spans 14 amino acids. The ends were cut back, 6 bases at V and 2 bases at J, with 11 bases in the middle. Germline assignment: CDR1 SGHVS and CDR2 FNYEAQ. On this clone: Its target is unknown.

Assay used: immunoSEQ multiplex PCR; TCRdb lists only in-frame clones, some missing. The sample lists 95,000 to 100,000 clones, roughly 87% occurring once. Study outcomes and limitations: Over two and four weeks, about 15 and 18 clones changed, versus 1.2 between replicates. Variance in clone template counts between roughly two-week samples significantly increased with total template count across all healthy donors.

The sequenced sample consisted of blood. The V call is TRBV7-6, the J call TRBJ2-1; D gene ambiguous. The receptor was derived from a person aged 18 to 75 in good health. The CDR3 loop is CASSLRPPYNEQFF. The CDR3, as DNA: TGTGCCAGCAGTCTCCGCCCCCCCTACAATGAGCAGTTCTTC.